The clone carrying this T cell receptor beta chain came up many times. This record belongs to a study of regulatory T cells in long-lasting Graves disease. In building TCR beta libraries, iRepertoire HTBI primers were used together with Arm-PCR of CDR3 regions. TCRdb called the multiplex PCR reads again in MiXCR, with one record for every CDR3 protein. The sample has roughly 400,000 distinct CDR3 sequences, about a fifth seen once; the top ten hold about 20%. Trimming stripped 6 bases from V and 3 bases from J, with 15 bases between. Germline CDR1 MNHEY, CDR2 SMNVEV (reference sequence). The CDR3 sequence is 15 residues long. Time point indicated: persistent/refractory GD, antithyroid drugs over 5 years with positive TRAb. RNA isolated from PBMCs was used to make the TCR library.

Material: peripheral blood mononuclear cells (PBMCs), obtained when the disease was refractory, from a patient treated with antithyroid drugs. The clonotype was recovered from a female donor with Graves disease. This chain links TRBV27 with TRBJ2-4; a possible D gene is TRBD1 (6 bases). The DNA of the CDR3 is TGTGCCAGCAGGGGGTTACAGGGTAGCAAAAACATTCAGTACTTC. Translating gives CASRGLQGSKNIQYF.